This record looks at one T cell receptor beta chain sequence and its context. The data are from a study of shared clonotypes between healthy human individuals. The table came from immunoSEQ multiplex PCR; TCRdb's copy has only in-frame clones and leaves some out. The sample carries about 2.4 million clones, more than 85% recorded once. The trim removed 4 bases at V and 4 bases at J, leaving 7 bases unmatched. The CDR3 loop spans 17 amino acids. From germline, CDR1 is MDHEN and CDR2 SYDVKM. Specimen: naive CD4+ T cells from PBMCs. Specified subset: CD45RA+ positively selected. The rearrangement uses TRBV28 and TRBJ2-3; 14 nucleotides match TRBD2. The clonotype originates from a man younger than 35 in good health. Some clones in this sample may be carry-over from other donors' samples. The CDR3 here is CASSSPGLAGAADTQYF. CDR3 nucleotides: TGTGCCAGCAGTTCCCCGGGACTAGCGGGAGCCGCAGATACGCAGTATTTT.